The T cell receptor (beta chain) under discussion was sequenced for a study of T cell changes during pregnancy in multiple sclerosis. TCRdb's copy holds only in-frame clones and misses some; the assay was immunoSEQ multiplex PCR. The sample records about 34,000 clones, 70% to 90% being singletons. This TCR derives from a female donor with multiple sclerosis, enrolled in a pregnancy study. Sequencing used CD8+ T cells from peripheral blood mononuclear cells, obtained in the third trimester of pregnancy.

This chain's CDR3 is CASSVDGGGSGELFF. CDR3 DNA: TGTGCCAGCAGCGTAGACGGGGGGGGCTCCGGGGAGCTGTTTTTT. V usage is TRBV9 and J usage is TRBJ2-2, with 8 bases identical to TRBD2. Losses at the gene ends were 0 bases for V and 6 bases for J; bases not matched to a gene: 4. The CDR3 extends over 15 amino acids. The germline V gene encodes CDR1 SGDLS and CDR2 YYNGEE.